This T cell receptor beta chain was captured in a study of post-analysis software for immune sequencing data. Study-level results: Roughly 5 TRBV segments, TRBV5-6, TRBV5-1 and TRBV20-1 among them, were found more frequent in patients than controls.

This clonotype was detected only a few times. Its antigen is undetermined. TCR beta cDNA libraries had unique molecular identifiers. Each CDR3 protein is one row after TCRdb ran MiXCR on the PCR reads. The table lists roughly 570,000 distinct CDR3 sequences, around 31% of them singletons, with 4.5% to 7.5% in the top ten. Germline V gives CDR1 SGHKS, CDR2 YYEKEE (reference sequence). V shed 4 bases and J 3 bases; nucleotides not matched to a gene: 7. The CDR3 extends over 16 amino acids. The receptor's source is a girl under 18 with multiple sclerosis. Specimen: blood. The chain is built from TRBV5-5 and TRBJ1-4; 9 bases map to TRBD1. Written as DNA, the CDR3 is TGTGCCAGCAGCGATCGGAGGACAGGGGCTAATGAAAAACTGTTTTTT. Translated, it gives CASSDRRTGANEKLFF.